What follows are 2 T cell receptor beta chains derived from one specimen sequenced in a study of T cell responses to AZD1222 COVID-19 vaccine. The protocol was immunoSEQ multiplex PCR, while the TCRdb copy is restricted to in-frame clones and leaves out a portion. The sample consists of around 180,000 clones, 87% of them appearing once. The input for sequencing was peripheral blood, taken on day 0 of AZD1222 vaccination. The receptors originated from an adult in good health.

This chain uses TRBV6-5 with TRBJ2-5; weak D call: TRBD2 (6 bases). The CDR3 sequence is 14 residues long. CDR1 is MNHEY and CDR2 is SVGAGI in the germline V gene. V was clipped by 5 bases and J by 4 bases, with 14 bases between them. The CDR3 loop reads CASSLFQGGETQYF. In nucleotides, the CDR3 is TGTGCCAGCAGTCTATTCCAGGGAGGAGAGACCCAGTACTTC.

This clone was seen a handful of times. The J gene is TRBJ1-2, the V gene TRBV6-5; TRBD1 matches 7 bases. The germline V gene has CDR1 MNHEY and CDR2 SVGAGI. Trimming cost V 8 bases and J 4 bases; bases outside gene matches: 10. The CDR3 covers 14 residues. CDR3 region: CASSYRGGIYGYTF. CDR3 bases: TGTGCCAGCTCTTACAGGGGAGGGATCTATGGCTACACCTTC.